This entry describes one TCR beta chain. This specimen comes from a study of blood T cells in healthy people across ages. Then a second PCR, running roughly 7 to 11 cycles, was carried out with a sample-barcoded 5' primer and a J-beta primer mix. TCRdb passed the 5' RACE reads through MiXCR, listing each CDR3 protein once. The table lists some 730,000 distinct CDR3 sequences, about 20% of them singletons. The CDR3 sequence is 18 residues long. Germline CDR1 and CDR2: SGHTA and FQGNSA. Trimming cost V 2 bases and J 8 bases, with 27 bases left between them. This TCR came from a man in his 70s in good health. This sequence joins TRBV7-2 and TRBJ1-2, with a tentative D call TRBD1 (6 bases). The material sequenced was blood. The chain's CDR3 is CASSLKPDVGKGDMGYTF. As DNA, the CDR3 is TGTGCCAGCAGCTTAAAACCAGATGTGGGAAAGGGGGATATGGGCTACACCTTC.